The 15 T cell receptor beta chains below come from one sample, sequenced in a study of early T cells in non-severe SARS-CoV-2 infection. Via MiXCR, TCRdb re-called the 5' RACE reads, giving one row per CDR3 protein. This repertoire shows 42,000 or so distinct CDR3 sequences, about 5.9% found once; its top ten account for more than 7.5%. The material was whole blood, obtained at baseline. Receptor source: an adult who was a healthcare worker with PCR-confirmed SARS-CoV-2 infection or an uninfected control (not recorded which).

V is TRBV28 and J is TRBJ2-5, with D perhaps TRBD1 (6 bases). CDR3 length: 15 residues. V lost 5 bases, J lost 1 base, and 14 bases lay in between. Germline assignment: CDR1 MDHEN and CDR2 SYDVKM. The CDR3 here is CASSLSLGAQETQYF. Written as DNA, the CDR3 is TGTGCCAGCAGTCTCAGCCTGGGGGCCCAAGAGACCCAGTACTTC.

This clonotype was seen ten or more times. The chain couples TRBV9 to TRBJ2-1; 7 nucleotides match TRBD1. Losses at the gene ends were 0 bases for V and 0 bases for J; bases not matched to a gene: 12. The germline CDR1 and CDR2 sequences are SGDLS and YYNGEE. The CDR3 length is 19 residues. This chain's CDR3 is CASSVGAGGKKSSYNEQFF. The CDR3 DNA reads as TGTGCCAGCAGCGTAGGTGCAGGGGGTAAGAAGAGCTCCTACAATGAGCAGTTCTTC.

This clonotype has ten or more counts. The chain is built from TRBV19 and TRBJ1-1, with 7 nucleotides matching TRBD1. The V gene's germline CDR1 is LNHDA and CDR2 SQIVND (reference sequence). The CDR3 runs 14 residues. The ends lost 6 bases at V and 1 base at J; junction bases unmatched: 5. The CDR3 DNA follows: TGTGCCAGTAGGAAACAGGGGAAGAACACTGAAGCTTTCTTT. Translated, it gives CASRKQGKNTEAFF.

The chain uses TRBV15 and TRBJ1-4, with unresolved D. The CDR3 consists of 14 residues. The V end was cut by 5 bases, the J end by 8 bases, with 15 bases between. Germline CDR1 and CDR2: LNHNV and YYDKDF (reference sequence). CDR3 sequence reads: CATSGRVEAEKLFF. The CDR3 region has the DNA TGTGCCACCAGCGGCCGGGTTGAGGCCGAAAAACTGTTTTTT.

The chain recombines TRBV10-2 with TRBJ2-5; TRBD2 aligns across 12 bases. The CDR3 length is 16 residues. Germline V gene data show CDR1 as WSHSY and CDR2 as SAAADI. Trimming at V came to 1 base and at J to 7 bases, leaving 7 bases not matched to a gene. The CDR3 loop reads CASSEWLAGGQVTQYF. Here the CDR3 DNA reads TGCGCCAGCAGTGAGTGGCTAGCGGGGGGGCAGGTGACCCAGTACTTC.

The sample holds many counts of this clonotype. J is TRBJ1-1 and V is TRBV7-9; tentative D call: TRBD1 (6 bases). From germline, CDR1 is SEHNR and CDR2 FQNEAQ (reference sequence). The V gene lost 5 bases and the J gene lost 0 bases, with 16 bases spanning the gap. There are 16 residues in the CDR3. CDR3 sequence reads: CASSQGRSAMNTEAFF. CDR3 in DNA: TGTGCCAGCAGCCAGGGGAGGTCTGCGATGAACACTGAAGCTTTCTTT.

This clonotype was detected only a few times. The V and J genes are TRBV5-1 and TRBJ1-4, with D tentatively TRBD1 (6 bases). Looked up from germline, CDR1 is SGHRS and CDR2 is YFSETQ. Trimming left V 7 bases short and J 2 bases short, with 15 bases between. The CDR3 sequence is 15 residues long. CDR3: CASQPSGQTNEKLFF. The CDR3 region has the DNA TGCGCCAGCCAACCCTCCGGACAGACTAATGAAAAACTGTTTTTT. The full variable domain, rest sourced from reference TRBV5-1 and TRBJ1-4, is KAGVTQTPRYLIKTRGQQVTLSCSPISGHRSVSWYQQTPGQGLQFLFEYFSETQRNKGNFPGRFSGRQFSNSRSEMNVSTLELGDSALYLCASQPSGQTNEKLFFGSGTQLSVL.

This clonotype was detected only a few times. A much larger clonotype is one base distant, so this may be a read error. The rearrangement uses TRBV30 and TRBJ2-4; tentative D call: TRBD1 (6 bases). The CDR3 runs to 11 residues. CDR1 is GTSNPN, CDR2 SVGIG, per germline (reference sequence). CDR3 amino acids: CVQGIQNIQYF. In nucleotides, the CDR3 is TGTGTCCAGGGGATCCAAAACATTCAGTACTTC.

This clonotype appeared a few times. The chain recombines TRBV2 with TRBJ1-1, with D uncertain. The CDR3 is made up of 13 amino acids. CDR1 and CDR2 from the germline V gene are SNHLY and FYNNEI. Trimming left V 6 bases short and J 0 bases short, with 8 bases between. CDR3 protein: CASRSVMNTEAFF. DNA for the CDR3: TGTGCCAGCAGATCAGTAATGAACACTGAAGCTTTCTTT.

There are many counts of this clonotype. The chain combines TRBV7-8 with TRBJ1-3; D is unclear. V was pared by 4 bases and J by 0 bases, with 13 bases between. Germline V lookup: CDR1 SGHVS, CDR2 FQNEAQ. The CDR3 contains 16 residues. CDR3 region: CASSSLSLSSGNTIYF. CDR3 nucleotide sequence: TGTGCCAGCAGCTCCCTTAGCCTGAGCTCTGGAAACACCATATATTTT.

This clonotype has only a few counts. This sequence joins TRBV27 and TRBJ2-7; 12 bases line up with TRBD2. After removal of 5 bases from V and 4 bases from J, the junction contained 6 bases not matched to a gene. The CDR3 is 15 residues long. Germline values: CDR1 MNHEY, CDR2 SMNVEV (reference sequence). The CDR3 DNA is TGTGCCAGCAGTCCGCTAGCGGGGGGGGTTTACGAGCAGTACTTC. Its translation is CASSPLAGGVYEQYF.

There are many counts of this clonotype. This chain links TRBV20-1 with TRBJ1-5; D unclear. Germline V gives CDR1 DFQATT, CDR2 SNEGSKA (reference sequence). Trimming took 5 bases from V and 0 from J, leaving 11 bases between them. This CDR3 comprises 14 residues. In DNA form, the CDR3 reads TGCAGTGCTCCCCCGGGGAATAGCAATCAGCCCCAGCATTTT. As protein: CSAPPGNSNQPQHF.

This clonotype was observed at least ten times. This sequence joins TRBV11-2 and TRBJ2-7; D gene uncertain. The CDR3 has 11 residues. The germline V gene has CDR1 SGHAT and CDR2 FQNNGV. Trimming stripped 4 bases from V and 7 bases from J, with 8 bases between. In DNA, the CDR3 is TGTGCCAGCAGCTCCTCAGGAGAGCAGTACTTC. It is translated as CASSSSGEQYF.

This clonotype occurred many times. The DNA of the CDR3 is TGTGCCAGCAGCGTAGCGGCGGGAAACACTGAAGCTTTCTTT. Encoded protein: CASSVAAGNTEAFF. The V call is TRBV9, the J call TRBJ1-1; D is ambiguous. Per germline, CDR1 SGDLS and CDR2 YYNGEE. This CDR3 spans 14 amino acids. Trimming left V 0 bases short and J 2 bases short, with 8 bases between.

This clonotype was detected ten times or more. The chain carries TRBV28 and TRBJ2-7, with D unresolved. CDR3 length: 10 amino acids. V was cut by 3 bases and J by 7 bases, with 4 bases left in between. Germline loops: CDR1 MDHEN, CDR2 SYDVKM. CDR3 bases: TGTGCCAGCAGTTTGGGAGAGCAGTACTTC. Its protein product is CASSLGEQYF.